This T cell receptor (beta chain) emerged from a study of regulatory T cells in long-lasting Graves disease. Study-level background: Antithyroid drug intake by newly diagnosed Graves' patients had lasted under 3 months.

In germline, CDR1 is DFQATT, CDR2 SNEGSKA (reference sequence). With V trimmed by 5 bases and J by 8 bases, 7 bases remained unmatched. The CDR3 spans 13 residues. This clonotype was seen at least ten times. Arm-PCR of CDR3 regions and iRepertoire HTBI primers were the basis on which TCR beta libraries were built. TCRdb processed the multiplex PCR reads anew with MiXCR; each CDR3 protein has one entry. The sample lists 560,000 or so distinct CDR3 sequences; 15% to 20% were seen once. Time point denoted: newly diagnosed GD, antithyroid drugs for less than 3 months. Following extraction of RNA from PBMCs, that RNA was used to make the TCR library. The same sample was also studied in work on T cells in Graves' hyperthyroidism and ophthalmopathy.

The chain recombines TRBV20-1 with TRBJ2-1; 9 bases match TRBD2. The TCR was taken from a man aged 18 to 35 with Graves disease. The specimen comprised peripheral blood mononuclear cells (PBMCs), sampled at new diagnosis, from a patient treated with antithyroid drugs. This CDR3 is CSAHTSGSYEQFF. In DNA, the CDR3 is TGCAGTGCTCATACTAGCGGGTCTTATGAGCAGTTCTTC.